This T cell receptor beta chain was profiled in a study of shared clonotypes between healthy human individuals (dated by TCRdb to the early 2020s). At the level of the whole study: A couple of women and three men aged 18 to 49 years were included in the cohort. To increase sequencing depth and limit assay-specific biases, different laboratories used diverse techniques to prepare libraries and sequence TCR repertoires. For each donor, CD4 naive and CD4 memory were each given three plates, CD8 naive was given two plates, and CD8 memory was given one plate. To estimate repertoire size and how much clonotypes are shared between individuals, the study performed deep sequencing of blood TCR repertoires from about five healthy adults. Leukapheresis yielded between about 0.94 and 9.5 billion PBMCs per donor.

TCR CDR3 regions were amplified from genomic DNA by multiplex PCR using the deep immunoSEQ assay. For each cell subset, the extracted genomic DNA was distributed evenly across all wells of several immunoSEQ 96-well plates, and each plate served as one replicate. For sorted subsets, each replicate PCR was loaded with about 200 ng genomic DNA, equivalent to about 33,000 T cell genomes. The purified libraries were quantified using a Qubit 3.0 fluorometer, sized with a Bioanalyzer 2100, and then quantified again using the KAPA Library Quantification kit. Each immunoSEQ 96-well plate was sequenced on its own single-read 150-cycle Illumina NextSeq 550 flow cell. Processing in the source paper ran as follows. The immunoSEQ output contained only junctional sequences without quality scores, so filtering could not match that applied to full-length reads. To assign V/J genes and CDR3, sequences were annotated against IMGT germline references using PyIR, a Python wrapper for IgBLAST v1.9. Reads were removed for weak V/J assignments (E-value above 1e-6), missing CDR3, stop codons, out-of-frame junctions, or ambiguous translated residues. V3J clonotypes were defined as sequences sharing the same inferred V gene, J gene, and CDR3 amino acid sequence. To compute the percentage overlap between repertoires, the number of shared unique clonotypes was divided by the size of the smaller repertoire. RTK rarefaction, the Chao1 estimator, and Recon v2.1 estimates of unobserved clonotypes were used to assess repertoire richness. Generation probabilities were computed with OLGA for all TCRbeta clonotypes obtained by the gDNA method from a few donors. TCRdb took over this immuneACCESS table, retaining in-frame rearrangements with V and J assigned. Such tables are incomplete; in checked studies, under half of the missing clones stem from an unresolved V gene, and the remainder is unexplained. The V and J calls and clone size come from that table; D and trimming were worked out from the DNA. The sample data list roughly 1,100,000 clones, and 60% to 80% of these were observed just once. The top ten clonotypes cover over 1.3% of the sample.

Donors were healthy HIV-negative adults with no recently reported acute infections or vaccinations. Every donor was a Caucasian adult living in Nashville, Tennessee, USA. CD4+ T cells were enriched by magnetic negative selection; naive cells were then positively selected on CD45RA, and the negative fraction formed the memory subset. Blood was collected by leukapheresis, and PBMCs were isolated by Ficoll-Histopaque density gradient centrifugation and then cryopreserved in liquid nitrogen vapor phase. Purity and quantity of every magnetically sorted T cell population were checked by analytical flow cytometry. Each sorted fraction had its genomic DNA isolated and then quantified by UV absorbance on a Nanodrop 2000c. On this clone: Its specific antigen is unknown. Nothing much larger sits one base from this clone, and base qualities are not available.

The investigation overall reported the following: Compared with non-shared clonotypes, the clonotypes found in all four sorted-subset donors had higher generation probabilities. When a few donors were compared, the shared fraction of clonotypes was 5% to 6.5% for naive CD4, less than 4% for naive CD8, more than 2% for memory CD4, and 0.4% for memory CD8. Even with the large sequencing depth, rarefaction of the sorted-subset datasets indicated that sequencing was incomplete. Sampling was restricted to blood, and TCR repertoires in tissue are likely to differ from TCR repertoires in blood. Based on pairwise subsampling, the degree of clonotype sharing among donors was expected to be affected by sequencing depth. The genetic and exposure-history diversity represented was limited by the small number of donors. Naive subsets generally had larger estimated clonotype richness than memory subsets.

The CDR3 measures 15 amino acids from cysteine to phenylalanine. Of all the DNA, just the CDR3 is kept, 45 bases in frame from base 1. The germline V gene supplies CDR1 SGHTA and CDR2 FQGNSA. The V end loses 5 bases and the J end loses 5 bases, and a stretch of 17 bases separates them. Sequenced: memory CD4+ T cells sorted from blood. The sample's cell subset or site label, decoded: CD45RA-negative fraction. The sequence was obtained from a young man in good health. The chain is assembled from TRBV7-2 and TRBJ2-3; the D segment might be TRBD1 or TRBD2, since each matches 6 bases. The sequence in DNA is TGTGCCAGCAGCCGCCGGAGGGGGTCGGTAGATACGCAGTATTTT. It translates as CASSRRRGSVDTQYF.